This T cell receptor (beta chain) was observed in a study of Ad26.COV2.S vaccination and SARS-CoV-2 variants. The wider study: Donor was in the COV1001 Ad26.COV2.S trial arm. Into the muscle, Ad26.COV2.S was dosed once or twice, 56 days apart.

Repertoires were generated with immunoSEQ multiplex PCR, while TCRdb's copy carries only in-frame clones and drops some. The table includes approximately 460,000 clones, 80% to 90% detected once. Comment on this clone: No antigen is known for it.

General study results and limits: Total T cell responses, in the TCR breadth and depth analyses, may have been underestimated.

The treatment: around 19 received Ad26.COV2.S at low or high dose, single or two shots; roughly five received placebo; per-sample allocation not given. Sampling took place 63 days after the first vaccine or placebo injection. The CDR3 covers 12 residues. Germline V lookup: CDR1 SGHRS, CDR2 YFSETQ. Trimming removed 3 bases from V and 10 bases from J, with 11 bases in between. This TCR came from a person aged 18-65 years who received the Ad26.COV2.S COVID-19 vaccine or a placebo. Sequencing used peripheral blood, obtained in a trial of Ad26.COV2.S vaccine versus placebo. This chain connects TRBV5-1 to TRBJ2-1; D is uncertain. The CDR3, as DNA: TGCGCCAGCAGCTACCACCGCAGGGAGCAGTTCTTC. This encodes CASSYHRREQFF.